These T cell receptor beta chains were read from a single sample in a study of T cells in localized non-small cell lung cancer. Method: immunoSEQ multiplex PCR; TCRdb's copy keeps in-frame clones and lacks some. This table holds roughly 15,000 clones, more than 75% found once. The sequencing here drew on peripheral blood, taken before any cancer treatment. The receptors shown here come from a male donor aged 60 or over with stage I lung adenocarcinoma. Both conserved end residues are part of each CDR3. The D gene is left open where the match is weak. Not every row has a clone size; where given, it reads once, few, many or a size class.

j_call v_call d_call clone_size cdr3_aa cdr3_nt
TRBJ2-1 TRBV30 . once CAWSVGHSSYNEQFF TGTGCCTGGAGTGTAGGGCATAGCTCCTACAATGAGCAGTTCTTC
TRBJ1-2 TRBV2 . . CASSEAVGGYGYTF TGTGCCAGCAGTGAAGCTGTGGGAGGGTATGGCTACACCTTC
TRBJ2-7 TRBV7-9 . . CASESPDSYEQYF TGTGCCAGCGAAAGTCCAGACTCCTACGAGCAGTACTTC
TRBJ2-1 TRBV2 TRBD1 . CASSGQGARDEQFF TGTGCCAGCAGTGGGCAGGGGGCCCGGGATGAGCAGTTCTTC
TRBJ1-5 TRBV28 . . CASSERYQPQHF TGTGCCAGCAGTGAGAGGTATCAGCCCCAGCATTTT
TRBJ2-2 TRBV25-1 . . CASFSGELFF TGTGCCTCCTTCAGCGGGGAGCTGTTTTTT
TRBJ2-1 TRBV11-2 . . CASRYDRGPSYNEQFF TGTGCCAGCAGATATGACCGGGGACCCTCCTACAATGAGCAGTTCTTC
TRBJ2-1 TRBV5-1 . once CASSLEDSSYNEQFF TGCGCCAGCAGCTTGGAGGACAGCTCCTACAATGAGCAGTTCTTC
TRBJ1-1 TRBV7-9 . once CASSLGREKSEAFF TGTGCCAGCAGCTTAGGCAGGGAAAAGAGTGAAGCTTTCTTT
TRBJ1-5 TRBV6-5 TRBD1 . CASRDRGSNQPQHF TGTGCCAGCCGGGACAGGGGTAGCAATCAGCCCCAGCATTTT
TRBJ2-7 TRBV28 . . CASSSPLDYEQYF TGTGCCAGCAGTTCCCCCCTAGATTACGAGCAGTACTTC
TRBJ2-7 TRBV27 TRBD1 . CASSLWGQTGVPYEQYF TGTGCCAGCAGTTTATGGGGACAAACAGGGGTACCTTACGAGCAGTACTTC
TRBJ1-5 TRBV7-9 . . CASSLAISNQPQHF TGTGCCAGCAGCTTAGCTATTAGCAATCAGCCCCAGCATTTT
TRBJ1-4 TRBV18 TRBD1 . CASSPPGQGESLFF TGTGCCAGCTCACCACCGGGACAGGGTGAGAGTCTGTTTTTT
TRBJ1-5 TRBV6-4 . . CASSDPRPGLRDQPQHF TGTGCCAGCAGTGACCCGCGACCAGGGTTACGAGATCAGCCCCAGCATTTT
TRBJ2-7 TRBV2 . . CASSEDRASHEQYF TGTGCCAGCAGTGAAGACAGGGCGAGCCACGAGCAGTACTTC
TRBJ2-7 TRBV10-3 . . CAISGSVDEQYF TGTGCCATCAGTGGGTCAGTTGACGAGCAGTACTTC
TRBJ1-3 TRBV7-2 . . CASSLDLAGSGNTIYF TGTGCCAGCAGCTTAGACCTAGCGGGATCGGGAAACACCATATATTTT
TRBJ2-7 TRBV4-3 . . CASSQDEGGAQGYEQYF TGCGCCAGCAGCCAAGATGAGGGGGGGGCCCAAGGCTACGAGCAGTACTTC
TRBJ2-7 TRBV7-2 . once CASSLRGTTLGEQYF TGTGCCAGCAGCTTAAGGGGCACCACCCTGGGGGAGCAGTACTTC
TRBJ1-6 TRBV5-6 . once CASSLHRVQSSSNSPLHF TGTGCCAGCAGCTTGCACAGGGTGCAGTCGAGCAGTAATTCACCCCTCCACTTT
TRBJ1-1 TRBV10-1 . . CASTLGTSNTEAFF TGCGCCAGCACCCTGGGGACTTCGAACACTGAAGCTTTCTTT
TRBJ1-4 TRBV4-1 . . CASSQENRPNEKLFF TGCGCCAGCAGCCAAGAAAACAGGCCTAATGAAAAACTGTTTTTT